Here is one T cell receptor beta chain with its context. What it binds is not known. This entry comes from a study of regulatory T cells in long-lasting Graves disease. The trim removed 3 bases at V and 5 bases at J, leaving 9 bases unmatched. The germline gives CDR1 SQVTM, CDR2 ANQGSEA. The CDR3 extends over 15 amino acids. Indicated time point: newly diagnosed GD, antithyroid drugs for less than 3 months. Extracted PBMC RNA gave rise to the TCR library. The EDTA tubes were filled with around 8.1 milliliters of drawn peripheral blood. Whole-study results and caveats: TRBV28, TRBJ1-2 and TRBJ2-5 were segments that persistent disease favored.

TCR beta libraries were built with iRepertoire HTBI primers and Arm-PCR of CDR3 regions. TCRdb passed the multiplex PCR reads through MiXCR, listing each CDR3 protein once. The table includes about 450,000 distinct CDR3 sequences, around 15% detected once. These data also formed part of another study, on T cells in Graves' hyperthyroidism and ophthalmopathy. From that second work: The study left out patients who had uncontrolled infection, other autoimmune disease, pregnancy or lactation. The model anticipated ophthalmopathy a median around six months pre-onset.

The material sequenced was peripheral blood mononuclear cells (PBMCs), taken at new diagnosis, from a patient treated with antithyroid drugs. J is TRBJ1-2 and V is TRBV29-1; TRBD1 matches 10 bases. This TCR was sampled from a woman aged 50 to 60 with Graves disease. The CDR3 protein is CSVEGRLGQGYGYTF. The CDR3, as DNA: TGCAGCGTTGAGGGTCGGTTGGGACAGGGGTATGGCTACACCTTC.